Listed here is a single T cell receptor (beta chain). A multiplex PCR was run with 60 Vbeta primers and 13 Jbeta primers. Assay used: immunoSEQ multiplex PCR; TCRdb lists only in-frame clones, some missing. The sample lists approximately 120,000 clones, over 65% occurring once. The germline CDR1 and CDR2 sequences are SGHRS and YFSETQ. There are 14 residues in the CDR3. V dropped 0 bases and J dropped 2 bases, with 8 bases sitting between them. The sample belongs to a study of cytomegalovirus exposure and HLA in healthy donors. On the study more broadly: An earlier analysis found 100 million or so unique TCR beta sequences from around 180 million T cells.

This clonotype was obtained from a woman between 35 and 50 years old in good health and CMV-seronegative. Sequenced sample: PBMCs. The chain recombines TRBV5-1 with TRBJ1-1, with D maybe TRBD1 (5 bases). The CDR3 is CASSLGGGNTEAFF. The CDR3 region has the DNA TGCGCCAGCAGCTTGGGGGGGGGAAACACTGAAGCTTTCTTT.